The 20 T cell receptor beta chains below come from one sample, sequenced in a study of T cell repertoires in cytomegalovirus infection. Their specific antigens are unknown. TCRdb called the reads again in MiXCR, with one record for every CDR3 protein. Of more than 250,000 distinct CDR3 sequences in the sample, 25% are singletons; the top ten hold roughly 15%. Source: cultured PBMCs, taken from culture after CMV antigen stimulation. Every receptor here comes from a human donor in good health (CMV status not recorded). Some clones in this sample may be carry-over from other donors' samples.

The table lists this clonotype with many counts. The chain couples TRBV7-2 to TRBJ2-1, with D possibly being TRBD1 (6 bases). CDR3 size: 14 residues. Looked up from germline, CDR1 is SGHTA and CDR2 is FQGNSA. The V end was cut by 2 bases, the J end by 9 bases, with 14 bases between. In nucleotides, the CDR3 is TGTGCCAGCAGCTTAAGGGGGAGCGCCGGTGAGCAGTTCTTC. Its translation is CASSLRGSAGEQFF.

In its sample, this clonotype was seen many times. CDR3 in amino acids: CASSSRRGYGYTF. The CDR3 coding sequence is TGTGCCAGCAGCTCCCGAAGGGGCTATGGCTACACCTTC. The chain joins TRBV7-2 to TRBJ1-2, with D perhaps matching TRBD1 (5 bases). The V gene lost 4 bases and the J gene lost 4 bases, with 10 bases spanning the gap. The CDR3 has 13 amino acids. CDR1 is SGHTA, CDR2 FQGNSA, per germline.

Many counts were recorded for this clonotype. The J gene is TRBJ2-7, the V gene TRBV18; tentatively, D is TRBD2 (6 bases). The CDR3 runs 14 residues. V was trimmed by 4 bases and J by 6 bases, leaving 16 bases between them. The V gene's germline CDR1 is KGHSH and CDR2 LQKENI. This CDR3 is CASSLLEGLAEQYF. The CDR3 DNA reads as TGTGCCAGCTCACTACTGGAGGGGCTCGCCGAGCAGTACTTC.

The CDR3 loop is CAISRTPVGETQYF. The CDR3 DNA reads TGTGCCATCAGTCGGACTCCCGTCGGGGAGACCCAGTACTTC. V and J are TRBV10-3 and TRBJ2-5; perhaps TRBD2 as D (5 bases). The germline CDR1 and CDR2 sequences are ENHRY and SYGVKD. The V end lost 5 bases, the J end lost 5 bases, and 15 bases lay between the germline ends. The CDR3 spans 14 residues.

This clonotype was seen at least ten times. The chain is built from TRBV7-2 and TRBJ2-2; weak D call: TRBD2 (6 bases). The V end was cut by 1 base, the J end by 0 bases, with 15 bases between. CDR1 is SGHTA, CDR2 FQGNSA, per germline. The CDR3 has 18 residues. In DNA, the CDR3 is TGTGCCAGCAGCTTAGTGGGCGAGCGGGCGGCGAACACCGGGGAGCTGTTTTTT. Translated: CASSLVGERAANTGELFF.

This clonotype was counted ten times or more. The chain uses TRBV7-2 and TRBJ1-6; 7 bases line up with TRBD1. This CDR3 has 16 amino acids. With V trimmed by 5 bases and J by 10 bases, 14 bases remained unmatched. Looked up from germline, CDR1 is SGHTA and CDR2 is FQGNSA. The CDR3 protein is CASSADSTGTGSPLHF. In DNA form, the CDR3 reads TGTGCCAGCAGCGCGGACTCGACAGGGACGGGGTCACCCCTCCACTTT.

The chain links TRBV6-6 to TRBJ2-2; 8 nucleotides line up with TRBD2. The V and J ends lost 4 bases and 9 bases, in that order; junction bases with no gene match: 7. This CDR3 is built from 14 residues. Germline V gives CDR1 MNHNY, CDR2 SVGAGI (reference sequence). The CDR3: CASSLTSGWRELFF. CDR3 in DNA: TGTGCCAGCAGTTTAACTAGCGGTTGGAGGGAGCTGTTTTTT.

The V and J genes are TRBV12-5 and TRBJ2-3; D gene ambiguous. The germline CDR1 and CDR2 sequences are LGHNT and FRNRAP. This CDR3 contains 16 residues. The ends were cut back, 5 bases at V and 2 bases at J, with 17 bases in the middle. The CDR3 DNA reads TGTGCTAGTGGTCGCCGCGCCCAGAAAGACACAGATACGCAGTATTTT. The encoded protein is CASGRRAQKDTDTQYF.

The V call is TRBV12-3 or TRBV12-4, the J call TRBJ2-1; D unresolved. There are 15 residues in the CDR3. With 5 bases removed from V and 5 bases from J, the gap between germline ends came to 16 bases. The CDR3 here is CASSDGLSRNNEQFF. The CDR3, as DNA: TGTGCCAGCAGTGACGGCTTGTCCAGAAACAATGAGCAGTTCTTC.

A single count supports this clonotype. The chain has TRBV20-1 and TRBJ1-1; 7 positions match TRBD1. The CDR3 extends over 12 amino acids. From germline, CDR1 is DFQATT and CDR2 SNEGSKA (reference sequence). The J segment lost 5 bases and the V segment lost 7 bases, leaving 7 bases of the junction unmatched. DNA for the CDR3: TGCAGTGTCGAGGGACAGTATACTGAAGCTTTCTTT. Translated: CSVEGQYTEAFF.

A remark on this clonotype: A read error may explain this, as a much larger clone is one base away. The chain combines TRBV7-2 with TRBJ2-1; 8 bases are shared with TRBD2. Per germline, CDR1 SGHTA and CDR2 FQGNSA. The CDR3 is 17 residues long. In DNA form, the CDR3 reads TGTGCCAGCAGCTTAGCGTGGCGGGAGGCCTCCTACAATGAGCAGTCCTTC. It specifies CASSLAWREASYNEQSF.

This clonotype was counted a few times. The rearrangement uses TRBV6-1 and TRBJ2-6; D may match TRBD1 or TRBD2 (5 bases each). CDR3 length: 17 amino acids. The germline V gene has CDR1 MNHNS and CDR2 SASEGT. Trimming pared 4 bases from V and 2 bases from J, leaving 15 bases between. CDR3 in amino acids: CASSALSGGTGANVLTF. The CDR3 DNA sequence: TGTGCCAGCAGTGCTCTTTCTGGGGGTACTGGGGCCAACGTCCTGACTTTC.

This clonotype has at least ten counts. V and J are TRBV7-2 and TRBJ2-3, with 11 bases lining up with TRBD2. The V gene end was trimmed by 2 bases and the J gene end by 1 base; junction bases not matched to a gene: 23. This CDR3 region has 23 residues. Germline-derived CDR1 and CDR2 are SGHTA and FQGNSA. The CDR3 bases are TGTGCCAGCAGCTTACGTTTGGGACTAGCGGACATTTTTATTACGGGGGGCACAGATACGCAGTATTTT. Protein product: CASSLRLGLADIFITGGTDTQYF.

This chain uses TRBV19 with TRBJ2-3; possible D gene TRBD1, 5 bases. This CDR3 spans 14 amino acids. In germline, CDR1 is LNHDA, CDR2 SQIVND (reference sequence). The germline V and J ends were trimmed by 6 bases and 7 bases, with 17 bases remaining between them. The CDR3 region has the DNA TGTGCCAGTAGCTCACGCCCGACAGCTAATACGCAGTATTTT. As protein: CASSSRPTANTQYF.

The sample holds a few counts of this clonotype. The V gene is TRBV11-3, the J gene TRBJ2-7, with 7 bases lining up with TRBD1. CDR1 and CDR2 (germline): SGHNT, YENEEA. The CDR3 runs 14 residues. J lost 5 bases, V lost 9 bases, and 13 bases had no gene match. CDR3 DNA: TGTGCCAGGTACCCCGGGACAGTAAGGCACGAGCAGTACGTC. Translated: CARYPGTVRHEQYV.

This rearrangement joins TRBV7-2 to TRBJ1-2; 7 nucleotides agree with TRBD1. This CDR3 is 15 amino acids long. J gave up 7 bases and V 3 bases, and 11 bases lay outside the gene matches. CDR1 and CDR2 from the germline V gene are SGHTA and FQGNSA. Here the CDR3 DNA reads TGTGCCAGCAGCTTGTTTGACGGACAGGCGGCTGGCTACACCTTC. It translates to CASSLFDGQAAGYTF.

The chain combines TRBV10-3 with TRBJ2-5; D is uncertain. Germline loops: CDR1 ENHRY, CDR2 SYGVKD. The CDR3 totals 13 residues. Trimming took 0 bases from V and 8 from J, leaving 10 bases between them. The CDR3 coding sequence is TGTGCCATCAGTGAGTCTGCCCCTCAAACCCAGTACTTC. Protein product: CAISESAPQTQYF.

This clonotype has ten or more counts. The V and J genes are TRBV7-9 and TRBJ2-5; maybe TRBD2 (6 bases). This CDR3 has 13 residues. The germline V gene encodes CDR1 SEHNR and CDR2 FQNEAQ (reference sequence). The V gene lost 5 bases and the J gene lost 2 bases, with 9 bases spanning the gap. CDR3 residues: CASSQGTQETQYF. CDR3 bases: TGTGCCAGCAGCCAAGGGACTCAAGAGACCCAGTACTTC.

This clonotype was observed at least ten times. The V call is TRBV7-3, the J call TRBJ2-1; 16 nucleotides agree with TRBD2. CDR3 length: 19 amino acids. V dropped 0 bases and J dropped 5; count of bases not matched to a gene: 7. Germline V gene data show CDR1 as SGHTA and CDR2 as FQGTGA. For the CDR3, the DNA is TGTGCCAGCAGCTTAACCCCGGGACTAGCGGGAGGGGGTGACAATGAGCAGTTCTTC. As protein: CASSLTPGLAGGGDNEQFF.

The chain employs TRBV5-6 and TRBJ1-2, with D possibly TRBD1 on 6 matching bases. The CDR3 runs 14 residues. CDR1 is SGHDT and CDR2 is YYEEEE in the germline V gene. The germline V and J ends were trimmed by 0 bases and 7 bases, with 13 bases remaining between them. The CDR3 spells CASSLEQDRGGYTF. DNA for the CDR3: TGTGCCAGCAGCTTGGAACAGGACAGAGGTGGCTACACCTTC.